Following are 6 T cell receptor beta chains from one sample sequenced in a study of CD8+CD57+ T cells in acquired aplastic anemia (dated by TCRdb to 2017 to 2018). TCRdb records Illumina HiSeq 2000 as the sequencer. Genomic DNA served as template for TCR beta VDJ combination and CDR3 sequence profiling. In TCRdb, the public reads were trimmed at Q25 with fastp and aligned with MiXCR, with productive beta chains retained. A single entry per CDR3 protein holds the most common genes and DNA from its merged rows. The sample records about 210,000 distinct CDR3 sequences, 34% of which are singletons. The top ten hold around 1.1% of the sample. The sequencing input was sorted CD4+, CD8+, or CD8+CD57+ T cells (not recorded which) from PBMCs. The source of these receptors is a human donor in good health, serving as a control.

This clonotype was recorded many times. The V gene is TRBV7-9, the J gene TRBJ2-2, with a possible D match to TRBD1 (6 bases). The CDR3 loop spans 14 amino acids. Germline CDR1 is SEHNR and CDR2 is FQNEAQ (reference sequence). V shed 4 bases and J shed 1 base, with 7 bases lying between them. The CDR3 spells CASSWTVNTGELFF. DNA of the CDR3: TGTGCCAGCAGCTGGACAGTGAACACCGGGGAGCTGTTTTTT.

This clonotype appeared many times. The CDR3: CASSIGASNYGYTF. The CDR3 DNA reads as TGTGCCAGTAGTATAGGAGCCAGTAACTATGGCTACACCTTC. The chain carries TRBV19 and TRBJ1-2; D is undetermined. Germline values: CDR1 LNHDA, CDR2 SQIVND (reference sequence). The CDR3 has 14 residues. Trimming shortened V by 1 base and J by 1 base, and 7 bases separated the two germline ends.

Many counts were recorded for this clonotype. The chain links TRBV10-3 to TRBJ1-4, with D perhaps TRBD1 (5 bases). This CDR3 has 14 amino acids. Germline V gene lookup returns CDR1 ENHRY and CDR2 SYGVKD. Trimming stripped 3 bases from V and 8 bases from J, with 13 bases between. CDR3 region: CAISERDSSEKLFF. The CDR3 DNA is TGTGCCATCAGTGAAAGAGACAGCTCAGAAAAACTGTTTTTT.

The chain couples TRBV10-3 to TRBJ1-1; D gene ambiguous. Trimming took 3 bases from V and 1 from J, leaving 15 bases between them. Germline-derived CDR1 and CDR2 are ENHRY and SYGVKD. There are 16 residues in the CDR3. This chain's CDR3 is CAISENDLFANTEAFF. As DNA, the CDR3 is TGTGCCATCAGTGAAAATGACTTATTCGCGAACACTGAAGCTTTCTTT.

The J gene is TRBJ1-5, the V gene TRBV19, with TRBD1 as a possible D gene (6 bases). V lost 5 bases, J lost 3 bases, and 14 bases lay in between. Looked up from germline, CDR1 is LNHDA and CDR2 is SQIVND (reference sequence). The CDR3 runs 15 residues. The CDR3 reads CASSVGTFSNQPQHF. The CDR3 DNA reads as TGTGCCAGTAGTGTCGGGACATTCTCCAATCAGCCCCAGCATTTT.

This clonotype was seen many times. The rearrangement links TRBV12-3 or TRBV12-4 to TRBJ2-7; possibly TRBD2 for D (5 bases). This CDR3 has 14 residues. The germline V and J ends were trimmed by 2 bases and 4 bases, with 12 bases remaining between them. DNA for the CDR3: TGTGCCAGCAGTTTAACGGGGTCCGAATACGAGCAGTACTTC. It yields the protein CASSLTGSEYEQYF.